Sequencing of this T cell receptor beta chain was carried out in a study of Graves' ophthalmopathy and Graves' hyperthyroidism. Scientists amplified the TCR beta CDR3 regions from RNA transcripts. The first-round RT-PCR employed HTBI primers together with the Qiagen OneStep RT-PCR kit. A multiplex PCR was then performed as the second round. MiXCR, applied by TCRdb to the multiplex PCR reads, yields one record per CDR3 protein. Among around 1.1 million distinct CDR3 sequences listed, 35% to 40% were seen once. Concerning this clonotype itself: Its antigen is not known.

Study-level results: Sensitivity reached roughly 70% and specificity under 85% when the model predicted ophthalmopathy progression.

After removal of 4 bases from V and 6 bases from J, the junction contained 12 bases not matched to a gene. The CDR3 sequence is 15 residues long. CDR1 SGHRS and CDR2 YFSETQ come from the germline V gene. Other autoimmune diseases, uncontrolled infections, pregnancy or lactation excluded patients from enrollment. The origin of this receptor is an adult man with Graves' hyperthyroidism. J is TRBJ2-5 and V is TRBV5-1; 7 nucleotides match TRBD1. Sequenced input: peripheral blood or thyroid tissue (not recorded which). CDR3 nucleotides: TGCGCCAGCAGCAATCCTACACAGGGGATGAAGACCCAGTACTTC. It codes for CASSNPTQGMKTQYF. The variable domain in full, completed from reference TRBV5-1 and TRBJ2-5, reads KAGVTQTPRYLIKTRGQQVTLSCSPISGHRSVSWYQQTPGQGLQFLFEYFSETQRNKGNFPGRFSGRQFSNSRSEMNVSTLELGDSALYLCASSNPTQGMKTQYFGPGTRLLVL.